This section outlines one T cell receptor beta chain sequence together with its context. Antigen unknown. The source of the sample is a study of CD8 T cells in Susac syndrome. The V segment lost 5 bases and the J segment 2 bases; nucleotides outside the gene matches: 10. Looked up from germline, CDR1 is SGHVS and CDR2 is FQNEAQ. This CDR3 is 17 amino acids long. Random hexamers were used to reverse transcribe an amount of about 0.45 to 1 ug RNA. Coverage of TCR beta CDR3 amplification by immunoSEQ multiplex PCR extended to 54 Vbeta and 13 Jbeta. A single record per CDR3 protein comes from TCRdb applying MiXCR to the immunoSEQ multiplex PCR reads. The repertoire has tens of thousands of distinct CDR3 sequences, around 93% of them found once; the top ten carry approximately 0.49%. FACS enriched CD8+ TEMRA cells, while bulk CD8+ and CD4+ were negatively isolated. Broader study findings: Susac-specific public clones found in total CD8+ repertoires numbered 15 to 20, and those in CD8+ TEMRA repertoires numbered about five.

The sequencing sample was made of CD8+ T cells from PBMCs. The TCR sequence derives from a human donor with Susac syndrome. J is TRBJ2-3 and V is TRBV7-8, with 10 bases fitting TRBD1. CDR3 in DNA: TGTGCCAGCAGCACCGGACCTGGACAGGGGGACACAGATACGCAGTATTTT. Translation: CASSTGPGQGDTDTQYF.